This T cell receptor (beta chain) was captured by sequencing in a study of blood T cell repertoires in COVID-19. The overall study: PBMCs, B-cell-depleted T cells, or T cells provided the cDNA or gDNA that made up the material.

This CDR3 has 14 amino acids. V lost 3 bases, J lost 0 bases, and 8 bases lay in between. The germline gives CDR1 MNHEY, CDR2 SVGAGI. Those who participated ranged in age from roughly 18 to 90 years and resided in around 22 US areas. Recovery among Cohort 3 donors was established by two negative PCRs, clearance, or symptom resolution. The repertoire was sequenced with immunoSEQ multiplex PCR; TCRdb's copy has only in-frame clones and lacks some. Of 200,000 to 250,000 clones listed, around 89% are singletons. The sample taken for sequencing was PBMCs or T cells enriched from blood (not recorded which). This receptor was obtained from a woman in her thirties who had recovered from COVID-19. The genes are TRBV6-5 and TRBJ1-1; no definite D call. CDR3 sequence reads: CASSYSRLNTEAFF. CDR3 sequence (DNA): TGTGCCAGCAGTTATTCCAGGTTGAACACTGAAGCTTTCTTT.